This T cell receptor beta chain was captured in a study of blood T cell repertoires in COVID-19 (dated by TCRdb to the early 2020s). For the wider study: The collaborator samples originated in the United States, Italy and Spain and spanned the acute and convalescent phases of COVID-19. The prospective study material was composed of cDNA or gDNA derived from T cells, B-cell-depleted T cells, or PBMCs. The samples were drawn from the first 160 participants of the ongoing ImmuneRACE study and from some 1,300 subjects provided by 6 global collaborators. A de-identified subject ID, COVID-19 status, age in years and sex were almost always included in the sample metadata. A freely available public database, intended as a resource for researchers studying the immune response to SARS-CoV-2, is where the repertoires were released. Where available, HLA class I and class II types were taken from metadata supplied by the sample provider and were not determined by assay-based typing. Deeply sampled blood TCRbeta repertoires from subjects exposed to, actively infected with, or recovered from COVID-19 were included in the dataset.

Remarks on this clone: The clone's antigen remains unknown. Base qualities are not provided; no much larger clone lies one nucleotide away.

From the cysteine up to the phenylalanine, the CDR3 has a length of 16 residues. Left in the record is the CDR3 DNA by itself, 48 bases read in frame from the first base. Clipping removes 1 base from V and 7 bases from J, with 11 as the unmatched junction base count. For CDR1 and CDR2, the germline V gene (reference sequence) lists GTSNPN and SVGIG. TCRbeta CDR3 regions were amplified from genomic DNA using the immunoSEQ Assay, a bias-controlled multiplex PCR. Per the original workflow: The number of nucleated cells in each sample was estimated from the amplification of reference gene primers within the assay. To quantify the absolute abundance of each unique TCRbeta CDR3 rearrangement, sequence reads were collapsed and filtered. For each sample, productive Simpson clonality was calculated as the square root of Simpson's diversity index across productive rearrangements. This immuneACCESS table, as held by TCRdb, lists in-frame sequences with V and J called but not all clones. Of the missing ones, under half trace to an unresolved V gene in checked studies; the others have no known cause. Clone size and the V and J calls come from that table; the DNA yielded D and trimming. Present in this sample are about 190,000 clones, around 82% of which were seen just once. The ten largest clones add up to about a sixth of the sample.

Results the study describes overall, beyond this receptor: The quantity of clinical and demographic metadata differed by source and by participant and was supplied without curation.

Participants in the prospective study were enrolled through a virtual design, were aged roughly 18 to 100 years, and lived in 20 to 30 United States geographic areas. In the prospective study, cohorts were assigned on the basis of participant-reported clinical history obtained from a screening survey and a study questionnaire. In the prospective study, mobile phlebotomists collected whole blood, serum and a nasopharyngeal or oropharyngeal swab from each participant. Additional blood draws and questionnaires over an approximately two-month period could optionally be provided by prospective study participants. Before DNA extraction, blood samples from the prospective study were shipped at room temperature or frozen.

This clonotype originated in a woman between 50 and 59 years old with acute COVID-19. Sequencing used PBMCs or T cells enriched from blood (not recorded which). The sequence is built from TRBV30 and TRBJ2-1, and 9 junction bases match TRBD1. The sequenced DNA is TGTGCCTGGAGTGGGTACGGACAGGGGAAAAAAAATGAGCAGTTCTTC. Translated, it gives CAWSGYGQGKKNEQFF.